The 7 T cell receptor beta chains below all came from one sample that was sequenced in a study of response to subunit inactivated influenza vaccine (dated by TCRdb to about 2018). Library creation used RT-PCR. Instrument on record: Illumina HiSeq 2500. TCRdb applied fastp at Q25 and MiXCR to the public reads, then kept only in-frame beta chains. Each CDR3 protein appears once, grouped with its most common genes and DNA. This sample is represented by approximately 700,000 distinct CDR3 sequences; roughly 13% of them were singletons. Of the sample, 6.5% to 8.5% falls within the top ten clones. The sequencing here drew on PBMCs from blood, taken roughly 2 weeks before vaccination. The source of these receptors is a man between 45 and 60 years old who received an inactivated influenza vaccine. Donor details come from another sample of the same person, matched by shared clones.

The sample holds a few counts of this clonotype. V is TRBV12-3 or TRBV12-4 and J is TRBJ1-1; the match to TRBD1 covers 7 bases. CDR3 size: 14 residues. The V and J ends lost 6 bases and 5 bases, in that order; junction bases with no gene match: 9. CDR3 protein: CASRLTGLETEAFF. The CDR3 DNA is TGTGCCAGCAGGCTGACAGGGTTAGAAACTGAAGCTTTCTTT.

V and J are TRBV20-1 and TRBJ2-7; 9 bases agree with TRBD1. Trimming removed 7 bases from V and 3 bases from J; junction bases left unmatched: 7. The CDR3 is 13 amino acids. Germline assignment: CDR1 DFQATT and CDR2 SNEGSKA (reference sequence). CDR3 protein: CSGGGQGVYEQYF. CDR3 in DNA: TGCAGTGGGGGGGGACAGGGAGTCTACGAGCAGTACTTC.

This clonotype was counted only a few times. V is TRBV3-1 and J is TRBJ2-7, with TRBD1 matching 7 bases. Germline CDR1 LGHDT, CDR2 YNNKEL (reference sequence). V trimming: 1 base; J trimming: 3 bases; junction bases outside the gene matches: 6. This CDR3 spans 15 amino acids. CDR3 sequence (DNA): TGTGCCAGCAGCCAAGGGGACAGCATACGCTACGAGCAGTACTTC. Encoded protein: CASSQGDSIRYEQYF.

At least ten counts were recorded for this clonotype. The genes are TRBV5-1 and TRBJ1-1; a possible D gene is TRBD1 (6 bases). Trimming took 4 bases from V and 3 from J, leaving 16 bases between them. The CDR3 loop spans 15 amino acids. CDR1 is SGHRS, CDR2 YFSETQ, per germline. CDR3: CASSPQTGGHTEAFF. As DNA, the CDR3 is TGCGCCAGCAGCCCTCAGACAGGAGGGCACACTGAAGCTTTCTTT. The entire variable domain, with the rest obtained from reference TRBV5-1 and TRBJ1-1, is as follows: KAGVTQTPRYLIKTRGQQVTLSCSPISGHRSVSWYQQTPGQGLQFLFEYFSETQRNKGNFPGRFSGRQFSNSRSEMNVSTLELGDSALYLCASSPQTGGHTEAFFGQGTRLTVV.

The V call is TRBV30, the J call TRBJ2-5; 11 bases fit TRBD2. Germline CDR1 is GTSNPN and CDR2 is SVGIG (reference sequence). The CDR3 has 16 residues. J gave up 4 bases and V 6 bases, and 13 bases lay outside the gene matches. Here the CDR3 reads CACGRGLAGGGETQYF. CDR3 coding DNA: TGTGCCTGTGGAAGAGGGCTAGCGGGAGGTGGAGAGACCCAGTACTTC.

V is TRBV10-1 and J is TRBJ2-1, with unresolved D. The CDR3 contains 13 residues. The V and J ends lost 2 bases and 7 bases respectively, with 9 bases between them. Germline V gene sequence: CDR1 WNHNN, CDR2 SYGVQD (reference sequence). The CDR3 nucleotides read TGCGCCAGCAGTGAGGCGGCGAAGAATGAGCAGTTCTTC. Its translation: CASSEAAKNEQFF.

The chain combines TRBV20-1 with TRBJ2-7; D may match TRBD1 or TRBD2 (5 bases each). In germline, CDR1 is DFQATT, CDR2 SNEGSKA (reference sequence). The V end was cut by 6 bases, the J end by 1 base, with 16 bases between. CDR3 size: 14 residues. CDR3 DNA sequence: TGCAGTGCCAGAACGAGGGGTGGGTCCTACGAGCAGTACTTC. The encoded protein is CSARTRGGSYEQYF.